Following are 9 T cell receptor beta chains from one sample sequenced in a study of T cell responses to AZD1222 COVID-19 vaccine. Using immunoSEQ multiplex PCR, the repertoire was profiled, and TCRdb retains in-frame clones only, with some absent. The sample yields about 180,000 clones, 94% seen once. The sequencing used peripheral blood, collected 28 days after the second AZD1222 dose. The receptor source for this set is an adult who received the AZD1222 COVID-19 vaccine.

The chain joins TRBV4-1 to TRBJ1-3, with D perhaps TRBD1 (5 bases). This CDR3 has 15 residues. Germline V CDR1 and CDR2: MGHRA, YSYEKL. Trimming left V 3 bases short and J 2 bases short, with 11 bases between. The CDR3, as DNA: TGCGCCAGCAGCCAGGGACTTTCCCCTGGAAACACCATATATTTT. The encoded protein is CASSQGLSPGNTIYF.

This sequence joins TRBV28 and TRBJ1-2; TRBD1 aligns across 7 bases. The trim removed 2 bases at V and 4 bases at J, leaving 10 bases unmatched. The CDR3 runs to 16 residues. The germline gives CDR1 MDHEN, CDR2 SYDVKM. DNA for the CDR3: TGTGCCAGCAGTTTAAGGGACAGATTTATTCGCTATGGCTACACCTTC. This codes for CASSLRDRFIRYGYTF.

The V call is TRBV23-1, the J call TRBJ2-2, with D tentatively TRBD2 (5 bases). TRBV23-1 is reported as an ORF; its role is uncertain. There are 14 residues in the CDR3. Trimming stripped 3 bases from V and 6 bases from J, with 11 bases between. CDR3 loop: CASSQTLGAGELFF. The CDR3 DNA follows: TGCGCCAGCAGTCAGACACTCGGGGCCGGGGAGCTGTTTTTT.

The rearrangement links TRBV29-1 to TRBJ1-2; 7 bases are a match to TRBD1. The germline V gene encodes CDR1 SQVTM and CDR2 ANQGSEA. CDR3 length equals 14 residues. V gave up 7 bases and J gave up 3 bases; unmatched junction bases: 11. CDR3 loop: CSADPTTGYYGYTF. Here the CDR3 DNA reads TGCAGCGCCGACCCCACGACAGGGTACTATGGCTACACCTTC.

The V and J genes are TRBV4-2 and TRBJ2-5; D unclear. This CDR3 region has 14 residues. V was clipped by 0 bases and J by 3 bases, with 8 bases between them. Germline V CDR1 and CDR2: LGHNA, YNFKEQ. In nucleotides, the CDR3 is TGTGCCAGCAGCCAAGAAACTAAAGAAGAGACCCAGTACTTC. This sequence encodes CASSQETKEETQYF.

The rearrangement links TRBV18 to TRBJ2-7; possibly TRBD1 or TRBD2 for D (6 bases each). V lost 2 bases to trimming and J lost 4 bases, with 15 bases between them. This CDR3 is 15 amino acids long. Germline values: CDR1 KGHSH, CDR2 LQKENI. The CDR3 DNA follows: TGTGCCAGCTCACCAAACGGGGGCAGGGTATACGAGCAGTACTTC. Translation: CASSPNGGRVYEQYF.

V usage is TRBV2 and J usage is TRBJ2-3; 7 positions agree with TRBD2. With 3 bases clipped from V and 3 bases from J, the junction kept 3 bases outside the gene matches. The CDR3 contains 14 residues. Looked up from germline, CDR1 is SNHLY and CDR2 is FYNNEI. The CDR3 sequence: CASSENGRTDTQYF. The CDR3 bases are TGTGCCAGCAGTGAGAACGGGAGGACAGATACGCAGTATTTT.

The chain couples TRBV2 to TRBJ1-1; D ambiguous. CDR1 and CDR2 (germline): SNHLY, FYNNEI. There are 14 residues in the CDR3. Trimming took 7 bases from V and 1 from J, leaving 13 bases between them. The CDR3 sequence: CASTEGEWNTEAFF. DNA for the CDR3: TGTGCCAGCACCGAGGGTGAATGGAACACTGAAGCTTTCTTT.

V gene TRBV5-6 combines with J gene TRBJ1-2; 8 bases are shared with TRBD1. V shed 4 bases, J shed 8 bases, and the junction held 13 bases outside the gene matches. The CDR3 has 15 amino acids. Germline loops: CDR1 SGHDT, CDR2 YYEEEE. CDR3 sequence reads: CASSREGTGLYGYTF. The CDR3 bases are TGTGCCAGCAGCCGAGAAGGGACAGGACTCTACGGCTACACCTTC.